The sequence of this T cell receptor (beta chain) was determined in a study of tissue T cells after allogeneic stem cell transplantation (dated by TCRdb to the early 2020s). With regard to the full study: TCR beta repertoires were profiled across many tissues obtained from research autopsies of patients with and without GVHD, as well as in mouse models of GVHD. The human arm was conducted as a prospective observational study, and neither blinding nor randomization was performed.

Taken from cysteine to phenylalanine, the CDR3 has 13 residues. Of the CDR3's DNA, 36 bases were read; they are in frame from base 1. In the germline V gene, CDR1 corresponds to GKSSPN and CDR2 to SITVG. For this clone: This clone's antigen is unknown. Because the receptor is murine, the gene names and germline sequences shown are mouse ones. With the read ending 1 residue before the CDR3 end, the germline J gene is used to fill in that end.

The sample's time point label, in plain terms: mouse harvest day 14 after allogeneic transplant. Each mouse graft, delivered by tail vein injection, combined 10^6 splenic CD5+ T cells with 10^7 T-cell-depleted bone marrow cells. GVHD in mice was modeled with a major MHC-mismatch B6 (H2b) into BALB/c (H2d) model, and tissues were profiled at day 7 or 14. On day 7 or 14 post-transplant, mouse tissues and retro-orbital blood were harvested with separate sterile tools for each animal, and livers were flushed beforehand. Before genomic DNA isolation with the DNeasy Blood & Tissue Kit, mouse tissues were minced with razor blades in buffered saline. Libraries came from the immunoSEQ multiplex PCR assay. TCRbeta CDR3 sequencing was done by Adaptive Biotechnologies at survey depth, reporting CDR3 sequences, V/J genes, productive frequency and template counts. TCR beta CDR3 regions were amplified from genomic DNA instead of RNA. In the authors' own workflow: Pairwise repertoire overlap between tissues was quantified with Jensen-Shannon divergence, where 1 means complete divergence and 0 identical. Tissues were grouped by single-linkage agglomerative hierarchical clustering of pairwise JSD values, and the clustering results were shown as dendrograms. GLIPH2 was run on all patient samples with simulation_depth 1000, kmer_min_depth 3 and cdr3_length_cutoff 8, and groups with more than two unique CDR3s were retained. A standardized tissue-overlap score was generated by extrapolating Jaccard GLIPH-group overlap across patients to a standard repertoire size of 1000 clones. Linear mixed-effect models, with tissue as a fixed effect and individual as a random effect, were used to test how diversity related to clinical or experimental variables. Entries here come from immuneACCESS through TCRdb and include only in-frame sequences with V and J called. Some clones fail to appear in such tables; in the studies checked, an unresolved V gene covers under half of the shortfall, and the cause of the remainder is unknown. Clone size and the V and J calls come from that table; the DNA yielded D and trimming. This sample is represented by under 9,000 clones; 36% of them were singletons. The ten top clones hold 4% to 5.5% of the sample.

Overall study outcomes, separate from this receptor: The study did not establish which tissue TCRs were alloreactive or antigen-specific, and some clones may have been host cells that persisted. Within patients, how anatomically similar the tissues were was a key factor in shaping TCR repertoire composition, regardless of disease or transplant status. Sampling depth was acknowledged as a limitation, and the patient cohort was both small and clinically heterogeneous. Not many T cell clones showed up in more than one patient, yet clustering based on motifs uncovered repertoire signatures that were shared across patients in a tissue-specific way. In both patients and mice, T cells from blood and spleen covered only a limited part of the TCR repertoire found in tissues.

Sequencing was done on a sample of skin. The chain joins TRBV31 to TRBJ2-4; 8 middle bases align to TRBD2. This receptor was obtained from a female BALB/c mouse given C57BL/6 T cells with graft-versus-host disease after an allogeneic hematopoietic cell transplant. The CDR3 amino acid sequence is: CGRLGRGVNTLYF. CDR3 DNA, as far as it was read: TGTGGGCGACTGGGGAGAGGGGTAAACACCTTGTAC.